These T cell receptor beta chains were read from a single sample in a study of cytomegalovirus exposure and HLA in healthy donors. The assay was immunoSEQ multiplex PCR, and TCRdb's table has in-frame clones only and misses some. Of more than 200,000 clones in the sample, roughly 79% are singletons; the top ten hold 1.8%. Sequencing input: PBMCs. The source is a male donor in good health and CMV-seronegative. The CDR3 runs from the conserved cysteine through the conserved F or W. A D gene is named only where the DNA matches it firmly. Rows give clone size only sometimes, using once, few, many, or a class for an expanded clone.

clone_size: -; d_call: -; j_call: TRBJ1-4; v_call: TRBV4-2; cdr3_length: 14; cdr3_aa: CASSHTDSREKLFF; cdr3_nt: TGTGCCAGCAGCCATACGGACAGCCGCGAAAAACTGTTTTTT
clone_size: -; d_call: TRBD1; j_call: TRBJ1-5; v_call: TRBV28; cdr3_length: 14; cdr3_aa: CASRNRGPSQPQHF; cdr3_nt: TGTGCCAGCAGGAACAGGGGGCCCAGTCAGCCCCAGCATTTT
clone_size: -; d_call: TRBD1; j_call: TRBJ2-7; v_call: TRBV5-1; cdr3_length: 14; cdr3_aa: CASSLQGSSYEQYF; cdr3_nt: TGCGCCAGCAGCCTACAGGGGAGCTCCTACGAGCAGTACTTC
clone_size: -; d_call: TRBD2; j_call: TRBJ2-3; v_call: TRBV5-4; cdr3_length: 18; cdr3_aa: CASSQARGRLAGADTQYF; cdr3_nt: TGTGCCAGCAGCCAAGCCAGGGGACGACTAGCGGGAGCAGATACGCAGTATTTT
clone_size: -; d_call: -; j_call: TRBJ1-5; v_call: TRBV27; cdr3_length: 14; cdr3_aa: CASSSSGGLQPQHF; cdr3_nt: TGTGCCAGCAGTTCCTCGGGGGGGCTCCAGCCCCAGCATTTT
clone_size: -; d_call: TRBD1; j_call: TRBJ1-1; v_call: TRBV10-1; cdr3_length: 16; cdr3_aa: CASRFLVETGTTEAFF; cdr3_nt: TGCGCCAGCAGATTCCTCGTTGAGACAGGGACCACTGAAGCTTTCTTT
clone_size: -; d_call: TRBD2; j_call: TRBJ2-3; v_call: TRBV14; cdr3_length: 17; cdr3_aa: CASSQDGAGGPADTQYF; cdr3_nt: TGTGCCAGCAGCCAAGATGGTGCGGGAGGGCCCGCAGATACGCAGTATTTT
clone_size: few; d_call: -; j_call: TRBJ2-7; v_call: TRBV5-5; cdr3_length: 14; cdr3_aa: CASSPDTFRYEQYF; cdr3_nt: TGTGCCAGCAGCCCTGACACATTCCGCTACGAGCAGTACTTC
clone_size: -; d_call: TRBD2; j_call: TRBJ2-7; v_call: TRBV7-9; cdr3_length: 14; cdr3_aa: CSSTLTSGRDEQYF; cdr3_nt: TGTTCCAGCACCCTGACTAGCGGGAGGGACGAGCAGTACTTC
clone_size: -; d_call: TRBD1; j_call: TRBJ2-2; v_call: TRBV19; cdr3_length: 14; cdr3_aa: CASTQGVHTGELFF; cdr3_nt: TGTGCCAGCACACAGGGGGTCCACACCGGGGAGCTGTTTTTT
clone_size: -; d_call: -; j_call: TRBJ1-5; v_call: TRBV5-5; cdr3_length: 16; cdr3_aa: CASSLVEVRGNQPQHF; cdr3_nt: TGTGCCAGCAGCTTGGTGGAGGTGAGGGGCAATCAGCCCCAGCATTTT
clone_size: few; d_call: -; j_call: TRBJ1-1; v_call: TRBV30; cdr3_length: 14; cdr3_aa: CAWSDGPRDTEAFF; cdr3_nt: TGTGCCTGGAGTGACGGTCCACGGGACACTGAAGCTTTCTTT